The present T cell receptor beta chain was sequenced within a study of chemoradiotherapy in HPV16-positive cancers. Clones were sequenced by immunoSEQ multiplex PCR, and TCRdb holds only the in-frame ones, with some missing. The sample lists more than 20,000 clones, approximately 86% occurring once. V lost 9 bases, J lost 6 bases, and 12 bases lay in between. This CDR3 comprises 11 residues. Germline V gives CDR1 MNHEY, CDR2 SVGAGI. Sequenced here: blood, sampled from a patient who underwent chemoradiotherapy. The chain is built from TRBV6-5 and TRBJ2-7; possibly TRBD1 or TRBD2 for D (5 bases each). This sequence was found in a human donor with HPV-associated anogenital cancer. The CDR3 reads CASTRGAEQYF. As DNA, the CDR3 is TGTGCCAGTACCCGAGGGGCCGAGCAGTACTTC.